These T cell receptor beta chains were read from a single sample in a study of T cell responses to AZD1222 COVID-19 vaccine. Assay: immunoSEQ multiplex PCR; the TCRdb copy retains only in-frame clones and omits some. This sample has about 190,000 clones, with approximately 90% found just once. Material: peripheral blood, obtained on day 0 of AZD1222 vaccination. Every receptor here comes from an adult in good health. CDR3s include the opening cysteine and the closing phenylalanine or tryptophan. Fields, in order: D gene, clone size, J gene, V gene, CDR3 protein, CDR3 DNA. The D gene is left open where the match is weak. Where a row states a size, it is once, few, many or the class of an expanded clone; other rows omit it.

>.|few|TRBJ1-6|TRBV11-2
CASSLGQGNSPLHF
TGTGCCAGCAGCTTAGGCCAGGGTAATTCACCCCTCCACTTT
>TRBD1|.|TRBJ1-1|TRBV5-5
CASSLLPAGGTNTEAFF
TGTGCCAGCAGCTTGCTCCCGGCAGGGGGAACTAACACTGAAGCTTTCTTT
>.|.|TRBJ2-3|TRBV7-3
CASSLTSGSTQYF
TGTGCCAGCAGCTTAACGTCGGGGAGTACGCAGTATTTT
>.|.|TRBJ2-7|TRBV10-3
CAISSSSYEQYF
TGTGCCATCAGTTCCAGCTCCTACGAGCAGTACTTC
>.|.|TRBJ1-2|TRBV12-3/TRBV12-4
CASSFGVYGYTF
TGTGCCAGCAGTTTTGGAGTCTATGGCTACACCTTC
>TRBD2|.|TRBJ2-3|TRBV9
CASSVGGRAGTDTQYF
TGTGCCAGCAGCGTAGGCGGGAGGGCCGGCACAGATACGCAGTATTTT
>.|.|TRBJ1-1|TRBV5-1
CASSPGGSTEAFF
TGCGCCAGCAGCCCGGGTGGTTCCACTGAAGCTTTCTTT
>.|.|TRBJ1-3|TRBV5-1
CASSQGTPISGNTIYF
TGCGCCAGCAGCCAAGGGACCCCCATCTCTGGAAACACCATATATTTT
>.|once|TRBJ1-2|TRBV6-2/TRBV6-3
CASSSPGGAYGYTF
TGTGCCAGCAGTTCCCCAGGAGGGGCCTATGGCTACACCTTC
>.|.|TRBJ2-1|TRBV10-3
CAISAGAQGEQFF
TGTGCCATCAGTGCCGGGGCCCAGGGTGAGCAGTTCTTC
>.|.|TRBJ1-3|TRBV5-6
CASSLKEGRTGNTIYF
TGTGCCAGCAGCCTGAAGGAAGGCAGGACTGGAAACACCATATATTTT
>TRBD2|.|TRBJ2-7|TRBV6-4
CASSDGSRGLAGAAVHEQYF
TGTGCCAGCAGTGACGGTAGCAGGGGACTAGCGGGTGCCGCCGTCCACGAGCAGTACTTC
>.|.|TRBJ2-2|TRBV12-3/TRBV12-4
CASSLGATGELFF
TGTGCCAGCAGTTTAGGGGCCACCGGGGAGCTGTTTTTT
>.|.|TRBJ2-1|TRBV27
CASSTPDLWNEQFF
TGTGCCAGCAGTACCCCCGACCTTTGGAATGAGCAGTTCTTC
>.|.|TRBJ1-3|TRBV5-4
CASSTHFNSGNTIYF
TGTGCCAGCAGCACACATTTTAACTCTGGAAACACCATATATTTT
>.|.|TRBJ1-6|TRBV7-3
CASSLRYNSPLHF
TGTGCCAGCAGCCTACGCTACAATTCACCCCTCCACTTT
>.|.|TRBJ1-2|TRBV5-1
CASSLTGSNYGYTF
TGCGCCAGCAGCTTGACAGGGTCTAACTATGGCTACACCTTC
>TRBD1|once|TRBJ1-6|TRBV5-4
CASSQRTGSYNSPLHF
TGTGCCAGCAGCCAGCGGACAGGCTCCTATAATTCACCCCTCCACTTT